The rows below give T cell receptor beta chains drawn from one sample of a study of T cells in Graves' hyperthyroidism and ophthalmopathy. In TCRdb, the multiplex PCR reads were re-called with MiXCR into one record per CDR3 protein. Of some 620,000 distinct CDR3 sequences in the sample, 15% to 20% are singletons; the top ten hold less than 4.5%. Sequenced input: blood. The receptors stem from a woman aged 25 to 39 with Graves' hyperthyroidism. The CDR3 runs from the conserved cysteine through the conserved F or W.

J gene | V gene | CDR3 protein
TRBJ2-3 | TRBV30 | CAWSARGDTDTQYF
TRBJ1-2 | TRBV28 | CASSDPGRNFNYGYTF
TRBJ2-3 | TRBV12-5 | CASGSNPREWGTDTQYF
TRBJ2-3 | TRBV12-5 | CASTASGDTQYF
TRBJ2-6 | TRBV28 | CASSLILGTEKGGANVLTF
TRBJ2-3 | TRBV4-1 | CASSQVLQGRDTQYF
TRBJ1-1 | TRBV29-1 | CSVVGHRGRSEAFF
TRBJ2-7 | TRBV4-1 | CASSQFSSGGLYEQYF
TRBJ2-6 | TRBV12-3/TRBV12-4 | CASSSGRVLSSGANVLTF
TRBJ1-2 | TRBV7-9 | CASSLSGTGAYGYTF
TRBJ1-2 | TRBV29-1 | CSGGQGAEGYTF
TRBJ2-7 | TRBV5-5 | CASSPYRGLGAYEQYF
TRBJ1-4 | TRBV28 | CASKQGRPSQLFF
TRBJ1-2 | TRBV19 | CASQVNYGYTF
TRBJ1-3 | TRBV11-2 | CASSAMTVGNTIYF
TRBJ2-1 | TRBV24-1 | CATSRTLAGAYNEQFF
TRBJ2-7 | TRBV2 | CASSESGPRWGEQYF
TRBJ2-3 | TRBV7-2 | CASSFRYSGDTQYF
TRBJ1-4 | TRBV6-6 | CASSYSIGGNEKLFF
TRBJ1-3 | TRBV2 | CASSEGGRGNTIYF
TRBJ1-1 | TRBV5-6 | CASSLLGEAFF
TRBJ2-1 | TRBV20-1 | CSARAPLTSGISYNEQFF
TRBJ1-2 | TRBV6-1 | CASSEDRFKNYGYTF
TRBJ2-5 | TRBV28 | CASRLGTATQETQYF
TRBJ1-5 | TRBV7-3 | CASSPTGTGGHF
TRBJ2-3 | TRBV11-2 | CASSLSSGLTDTQYF
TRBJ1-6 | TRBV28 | CASRLESSLPLHF
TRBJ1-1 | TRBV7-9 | CASRPTENTEAFF
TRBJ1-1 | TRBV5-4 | CASRLGQWATEAFF
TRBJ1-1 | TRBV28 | CASSLSAGLLTEAFF
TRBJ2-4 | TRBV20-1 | CSARGRPLQYF
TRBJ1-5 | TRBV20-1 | CSARPGSNQPQHF
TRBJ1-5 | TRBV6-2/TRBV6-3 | CASSYSGDQPQHF
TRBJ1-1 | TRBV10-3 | CAIRRQGGNTEAFF
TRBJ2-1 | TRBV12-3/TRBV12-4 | CASTLPGTRAEQFF
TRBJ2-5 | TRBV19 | CASSPTGGWGKTQYF
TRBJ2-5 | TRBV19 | CASSNRAAQETQYF
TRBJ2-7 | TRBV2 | CASSESWLVAGENEQYF
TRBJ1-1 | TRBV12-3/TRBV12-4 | CASSPHGGGHTEAFF
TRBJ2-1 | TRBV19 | CASSISLAGGAYNEQFF
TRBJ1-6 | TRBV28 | CASSQEPRPGSPLHF
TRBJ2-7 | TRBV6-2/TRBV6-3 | CASRQPGQGGEQYF
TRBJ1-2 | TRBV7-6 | CASSLRGAQDGYTF
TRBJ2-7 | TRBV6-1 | CASSEGWDRSEQYF
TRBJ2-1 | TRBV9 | CASSVAGSGNEQFF
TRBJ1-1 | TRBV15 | CATSRARGMNTEAFF
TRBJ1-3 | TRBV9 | CASSALPHSGNTIYF
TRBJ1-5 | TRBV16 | CASSPAGTSGNQPQHF
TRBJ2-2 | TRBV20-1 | CSAGGDANTGELFF
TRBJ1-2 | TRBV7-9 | CASSFMTGPYGYTF
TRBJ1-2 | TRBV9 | CASSVDTQGVYGYTF